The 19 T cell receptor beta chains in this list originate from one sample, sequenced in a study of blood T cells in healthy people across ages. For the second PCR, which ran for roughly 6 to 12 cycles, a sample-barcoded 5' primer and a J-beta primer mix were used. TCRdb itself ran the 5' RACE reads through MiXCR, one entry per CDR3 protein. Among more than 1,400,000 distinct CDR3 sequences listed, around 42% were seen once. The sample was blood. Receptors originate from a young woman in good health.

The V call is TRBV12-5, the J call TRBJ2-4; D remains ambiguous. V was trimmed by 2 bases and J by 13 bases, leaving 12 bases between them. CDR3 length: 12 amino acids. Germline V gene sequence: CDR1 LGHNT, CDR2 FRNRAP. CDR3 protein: CASGLRPGEQYF. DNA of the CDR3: TGTGCTAGTGGTTTGAGACCTGGAGAGCAGTACTTC.

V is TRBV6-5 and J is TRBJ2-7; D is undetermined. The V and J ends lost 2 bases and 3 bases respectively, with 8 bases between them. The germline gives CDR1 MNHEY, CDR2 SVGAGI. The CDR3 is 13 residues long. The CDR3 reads CASSYRVHYEQYF. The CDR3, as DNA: TGTGCCAGCAGTTACAGGGTGCACTACGAGCAGTACTTC.

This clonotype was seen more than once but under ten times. The CDR3 region is CASSSHNSPLHF. As DNA, the CDR3 is TGTGCCAGCAGTTCCCATAATTCACCCCTCCACTTT. The gene calls are TRBV12-3 or TRBV12-4 and TRBJ1-6; unclear D gene. The CDR3 consists of 12 residues. The germline V and J ends were trimmed by 4 bases and 5 bases, with 3 bases remaining between them.

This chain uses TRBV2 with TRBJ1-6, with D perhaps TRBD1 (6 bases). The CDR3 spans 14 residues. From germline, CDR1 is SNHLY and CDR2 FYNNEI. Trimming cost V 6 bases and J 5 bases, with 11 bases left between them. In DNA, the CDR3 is TGTGCCAGCAGCTTGGACAGCCATAATTCACCCCTCCACTTT. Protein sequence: CASSLDSHNSPLHF.

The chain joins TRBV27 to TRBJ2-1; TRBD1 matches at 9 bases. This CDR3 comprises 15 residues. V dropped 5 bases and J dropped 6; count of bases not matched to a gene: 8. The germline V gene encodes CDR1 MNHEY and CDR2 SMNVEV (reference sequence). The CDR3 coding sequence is TGTGCCAGCAGTCAAAACCTGGACAGGGGCAATGAGCAGTTCTTC. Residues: CASSQNLDRGNEQFF.

CDR3 amino acids: CSAQHGNQPQHF. CDR3 sequence (DNA): TGCAGTGCGCAACATGGCAATCAGCCCCAGCATTTT. The chain is built from TRBV20-1 and TRBJ1-5, with no clear D. CDR1 is DFQATT and CDR2 is SNEGSKA in the germline V gene (reference sequence). Trimming removed 6 bases from V and 2 bases from J, with 8 bases in between. This CDR3 comprises 12 residues.

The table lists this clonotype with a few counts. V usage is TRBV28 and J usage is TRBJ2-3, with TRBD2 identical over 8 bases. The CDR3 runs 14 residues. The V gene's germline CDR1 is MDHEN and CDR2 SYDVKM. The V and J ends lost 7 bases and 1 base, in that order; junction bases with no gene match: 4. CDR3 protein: CASNGGGRTDTQYF. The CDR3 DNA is TGTGCCAGCAACGGGGGGGGTCGCACAGATACGCAGTATTTT. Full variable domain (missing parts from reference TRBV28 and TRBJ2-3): DVKVTQSSRYLVKRTGEKVFLECVQDMDHENMFWYRQDPGLGLRLIYFSYDVKMKEKGDIPEGYSVSREKKERFSLILESASTNQTSMYLCASNGGGRTDTQYFGPGTRLTVL.

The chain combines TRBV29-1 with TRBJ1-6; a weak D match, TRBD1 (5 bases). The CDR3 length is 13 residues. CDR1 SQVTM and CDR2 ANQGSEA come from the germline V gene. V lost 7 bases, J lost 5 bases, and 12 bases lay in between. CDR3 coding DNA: TGCAGCGCAATCGACAGCCATAATTCACCCCTCCACTTT. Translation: CSAIDSHNSPLHF.

The CDR3 coding sequence is TGTGCCAGCAGTATTGAAGTATCGCAGGCCAAAAACATTCAGTACTTC. Its translation: CASSIEVSQAKNIQYF. The chain has TRBV12-3 or TRBV12-4 and TRBJ2-5; D gene uncertain. Matching the DNA end better, TRBJ2-4 makes the J call doubtful. The CDR3 loop spans 16 amino acids.

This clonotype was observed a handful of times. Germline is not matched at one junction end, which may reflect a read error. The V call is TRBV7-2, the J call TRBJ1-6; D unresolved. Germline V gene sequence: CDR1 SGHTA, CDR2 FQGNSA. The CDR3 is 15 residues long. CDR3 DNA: TGTGCCAGCAGCCTAGCCTGGGTGGATAATTCACCCCTCCACTTT. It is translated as CASSLAWVDNSPLHF.

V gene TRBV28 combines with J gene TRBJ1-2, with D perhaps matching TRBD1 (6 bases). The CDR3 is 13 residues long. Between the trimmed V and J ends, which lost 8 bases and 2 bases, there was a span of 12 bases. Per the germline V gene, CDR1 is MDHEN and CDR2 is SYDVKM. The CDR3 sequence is CASGGRGNYGYTF. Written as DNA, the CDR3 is TGTGCCAGCGGGGGGAGGGGGAACTATGGCTACACCTTC.

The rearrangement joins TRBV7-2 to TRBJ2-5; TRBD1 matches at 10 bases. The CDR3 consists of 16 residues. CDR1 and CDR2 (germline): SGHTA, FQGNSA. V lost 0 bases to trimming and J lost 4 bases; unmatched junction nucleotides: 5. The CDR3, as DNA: TGTGCCAGCAGCTTAGCTGACAGGGGGCGCGGAGAGACCCAGTACTTC. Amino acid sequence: CASSLADRGRGETQYF.

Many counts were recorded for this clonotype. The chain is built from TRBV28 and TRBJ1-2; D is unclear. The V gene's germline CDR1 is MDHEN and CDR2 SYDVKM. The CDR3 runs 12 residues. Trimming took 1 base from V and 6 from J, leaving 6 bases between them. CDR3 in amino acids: CASSLLPNGYTF. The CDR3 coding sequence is TGTGCCAGCAGTTTATTACCTAATGGCTACACCTTC.

The CDR3 nucleotides read TGTGCCAGCAGTTTAGTGGGGGCAGGGGGAATGAACACTGAAGCTTTCTTT. Translation: CASSLVGAGGMNTEAFF. The chain couples TRBV27 to TRBJ1-1; TRBD1 matches at 7 bases. The germline V gene encodes CDR1 MNHEY and CDR2 SMNVEV (reference sequence). Unmatched junction bases numbered 9, after V lost 2 bases and J lost 0 bases. CDR3 length: 17 amino acids.

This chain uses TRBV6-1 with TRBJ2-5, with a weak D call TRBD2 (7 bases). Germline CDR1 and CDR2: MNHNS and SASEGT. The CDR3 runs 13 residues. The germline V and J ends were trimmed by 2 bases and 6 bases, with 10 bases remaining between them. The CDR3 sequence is CASSERGGKTQYF. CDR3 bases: TGTGCCAGCAGTGAAAGGGGGGGAAAGACCCAGTACTTC.

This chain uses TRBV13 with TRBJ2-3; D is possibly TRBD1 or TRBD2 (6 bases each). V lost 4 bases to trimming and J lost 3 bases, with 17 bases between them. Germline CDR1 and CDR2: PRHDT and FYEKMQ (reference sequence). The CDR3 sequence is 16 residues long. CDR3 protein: CASSSQGGLYTDTQYF. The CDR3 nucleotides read TGTGCCAGCAGCTCTCAAGGGGGACTTTATACAGATACGCAGTATTTT. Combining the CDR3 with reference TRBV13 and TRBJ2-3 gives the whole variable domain AAGVIQSPRHLIKEKRETATLKCYPIPRHDTVYWYQQGPGQDPQFLISFYEKMQSDKGSIPDRFSAQQFSDYHSELNMSSLELGDSALYFCASSSQGGLYTDTQYFGPGTRLTVL.

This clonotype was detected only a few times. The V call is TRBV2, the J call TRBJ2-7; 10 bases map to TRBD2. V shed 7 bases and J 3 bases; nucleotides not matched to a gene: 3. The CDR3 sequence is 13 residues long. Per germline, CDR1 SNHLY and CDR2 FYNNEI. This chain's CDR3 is CASIRTSGYEQYF. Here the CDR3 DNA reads TGTGCCAGCATCAGGACTAGCGGCTACGAGCAGTACTTC.

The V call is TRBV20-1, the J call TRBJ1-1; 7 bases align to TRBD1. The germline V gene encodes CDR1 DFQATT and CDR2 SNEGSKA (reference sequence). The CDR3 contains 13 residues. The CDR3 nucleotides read TGCAGCGCCCGACAGGGCATGAACACTGAAGCTTTCTTT. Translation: CSARQGMNTEAFF.

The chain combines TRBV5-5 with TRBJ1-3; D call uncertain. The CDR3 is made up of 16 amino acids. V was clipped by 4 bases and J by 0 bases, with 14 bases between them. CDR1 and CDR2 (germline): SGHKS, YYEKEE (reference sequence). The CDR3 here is CASSTGPTNSGNTIYF. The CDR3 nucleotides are TGTGCCAGCAGCACCGGACCGACCAACTCTGGAAACACCATATATTTT.